The entry below gives a single TCR beta chain sequence along with its context. Its specificity is not known. The data were obtained in a study of T cell responses to AZD1222 COVID-19 vaccine. Study outcomes and limitations: Reports indicate that nearly half of spike-specific TCRs are directed at unmutated variant regions. Repertoire samples came only from after the peak T cell response. Recipients of two AZD1222 doses showed rising Spike-specific TCR breadth and depth.

J was trimmed by 6 bases and V by 4 bases; bases with no gene match: 9. The CDR3 has 17 residues. Germline V gene sequence: CDR1 SGDLS, CDR2 YYNGEE. This table comes from immunoSEQ multiplex PCR, and its TCRdb copy is limited to in-frame clones, with some not included. The profile shows roughly 180,000 clones, 90% to 95% of them singletons. The source was peripheral blood, collected 28 days after the second AZD1222 dose. This chain joins TRBV9 and TRBJ2-2; TRBD2 aligns across 13 bases. This TCR derives from an adult who received the AZD1222 COVID-19 vaccine. CDR3 residues: CASSFRTSGSKPGELFF. The CDR3 region has the DNA TGTGCCAGCAGCTTCCGGACTAGCGGGAGTAAGCCCGGGGAGCTGTTTTTT.